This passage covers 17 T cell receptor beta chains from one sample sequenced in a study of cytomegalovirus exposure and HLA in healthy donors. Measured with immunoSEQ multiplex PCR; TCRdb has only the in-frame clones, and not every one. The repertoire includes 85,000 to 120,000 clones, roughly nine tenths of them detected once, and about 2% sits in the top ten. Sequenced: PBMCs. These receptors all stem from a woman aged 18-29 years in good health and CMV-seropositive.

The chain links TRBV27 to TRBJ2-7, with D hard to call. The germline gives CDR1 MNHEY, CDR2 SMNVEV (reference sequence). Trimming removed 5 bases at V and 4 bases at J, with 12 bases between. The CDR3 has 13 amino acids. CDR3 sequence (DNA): TGTGCCAGCAGTGGGCTGGGCAGGTACGAGCAGTACTTC. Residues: CASSGLGRYEQYF.

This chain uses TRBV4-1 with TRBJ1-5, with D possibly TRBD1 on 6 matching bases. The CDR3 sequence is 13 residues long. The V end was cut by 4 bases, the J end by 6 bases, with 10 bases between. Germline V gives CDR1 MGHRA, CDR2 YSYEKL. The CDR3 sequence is CASSPQQGQPQHF. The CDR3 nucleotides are TGCGCCAGCAGCCCCCAACAGGGTCAGCCCCAGCATTTT.

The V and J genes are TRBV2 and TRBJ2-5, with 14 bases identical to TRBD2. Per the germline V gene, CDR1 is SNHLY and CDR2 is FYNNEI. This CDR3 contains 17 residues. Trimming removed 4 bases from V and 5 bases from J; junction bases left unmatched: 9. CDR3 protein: CASSVAGTSGGGETQYF. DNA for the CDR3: TGTGCCAGCAGTGTAGCAGGGACTAGCGGGGGCGGCGAGACCCAGTACTTC.

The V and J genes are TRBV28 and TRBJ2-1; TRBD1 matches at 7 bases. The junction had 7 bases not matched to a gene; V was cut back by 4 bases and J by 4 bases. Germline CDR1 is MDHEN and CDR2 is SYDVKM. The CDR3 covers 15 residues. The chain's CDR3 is CASSSRDRSYNEQFF. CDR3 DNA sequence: TGTGCCAGCAGTTCCCGGGACAGATCATACAATGAGCAGTTCTTC.

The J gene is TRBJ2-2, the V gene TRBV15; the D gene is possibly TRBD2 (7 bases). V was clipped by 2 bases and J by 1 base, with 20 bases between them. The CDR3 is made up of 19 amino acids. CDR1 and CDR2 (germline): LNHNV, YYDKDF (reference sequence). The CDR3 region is CATSRPLTGGPLNTGELFF. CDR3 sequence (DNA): TGTGCCACCAGCAGACCTCTGACGGGGGGCCCCCTGAACACCGGGGAGCTGTTTTTT. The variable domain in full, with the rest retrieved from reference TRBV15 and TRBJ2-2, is DAMVIQNPRYQVTQFGKPVTLSCSQTLNHNVMYWYQQKSSQAPKLLFHYYDKDFNNEADTPDNFQSRRPNTSFCFLDIRSPGLGDTAMYLCATSRPLTGGPLNTGELFFGEGSRLTVL.

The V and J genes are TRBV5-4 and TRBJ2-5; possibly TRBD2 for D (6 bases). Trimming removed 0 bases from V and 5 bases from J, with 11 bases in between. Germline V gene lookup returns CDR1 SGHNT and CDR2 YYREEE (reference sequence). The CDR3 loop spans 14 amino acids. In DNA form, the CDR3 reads TGTGCCAGCAGCTTGGGACTAGTGGAGGAGACCCAGTACTTC. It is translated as CASSLGLVEETQYF.

The CDR3 nucleotides are TGTGCCAGCAGCCCCCAAACCCACAGGAACACTGAAGCTTTCTTT. The encoded protein is CASSPQTHRNTEAFF. The chain is built from TRBV5-6 and TRBJ1-1; D call uncertain. V dropped 4 bases and J dropped 1 base, with 14 bases sitting between them. The CDR3 contains 15 residues. Germline loops: CDR1 SGHDT, CDR2 YYEEEE.

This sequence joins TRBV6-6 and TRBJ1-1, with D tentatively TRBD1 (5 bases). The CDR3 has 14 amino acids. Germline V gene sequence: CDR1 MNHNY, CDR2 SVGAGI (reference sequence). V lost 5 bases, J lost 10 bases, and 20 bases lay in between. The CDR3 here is CASSPRGSLGGAFF. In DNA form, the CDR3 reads TGTGCCAGCAGTCCCCGGGGCAGCCTCGGGGGAGCTTTCTTT.

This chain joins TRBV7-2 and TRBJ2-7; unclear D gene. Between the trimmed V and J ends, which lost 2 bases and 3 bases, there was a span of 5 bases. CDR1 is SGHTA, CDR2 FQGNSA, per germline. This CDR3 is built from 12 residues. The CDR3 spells CASSLRVYEQYF. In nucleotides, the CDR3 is TGTGCCAGCAGCTTAAGAGTCTACGAGCAGTACTTC. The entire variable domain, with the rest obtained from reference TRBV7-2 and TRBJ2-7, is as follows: GAGVSQSPSNKVTEKGKDVELRCDPISGHTALYWYRQSLGQGLEFLIYFQGNSAPDKSGLPSDRFSAERTGGSVSTLTIQRTQQEDSAVYLCASSLRVYEQYFGPGTRLTVT.

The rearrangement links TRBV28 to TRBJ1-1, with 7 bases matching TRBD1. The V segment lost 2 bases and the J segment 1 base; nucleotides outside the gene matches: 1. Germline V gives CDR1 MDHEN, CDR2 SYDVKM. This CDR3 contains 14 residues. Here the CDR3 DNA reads TGTGCCAGCAGTTTAGGACAGGCGAACACTGAAGCTTTCTTT. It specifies CASSLGQANTEAFF.

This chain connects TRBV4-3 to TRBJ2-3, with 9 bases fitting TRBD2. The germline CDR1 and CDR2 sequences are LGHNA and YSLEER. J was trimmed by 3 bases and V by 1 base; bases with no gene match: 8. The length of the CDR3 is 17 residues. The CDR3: CASSQGRSSGMTDTQYF. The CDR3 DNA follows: TGCGCCAGCAGCCAAGGACGGTCTAGCGGGATGACAGATACGCAGTATTTT.

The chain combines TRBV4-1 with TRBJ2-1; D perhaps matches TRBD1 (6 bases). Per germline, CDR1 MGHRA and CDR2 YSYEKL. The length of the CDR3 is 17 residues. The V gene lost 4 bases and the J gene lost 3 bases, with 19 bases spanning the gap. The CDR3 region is CASSRTSDSWNYNEQFF. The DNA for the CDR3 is TGCGCCAGCAGCCGCACATCGGACAGCTGGAACTACAATGAGCAGTTCTTC.

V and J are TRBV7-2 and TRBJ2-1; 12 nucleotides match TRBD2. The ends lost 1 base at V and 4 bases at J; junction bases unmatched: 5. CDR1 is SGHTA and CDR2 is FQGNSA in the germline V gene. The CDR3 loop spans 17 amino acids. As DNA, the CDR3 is TGTGCCAGCAGCTTAGGGACGACTAGCGGGGGATACAATGAGCAGTTCTTC. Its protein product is CASSLGTTSGGYNEQFF.

CDR3 sequence: CASSFVRGEIAKNIQYF. The CDR3 nucleotides read TGTGCCAGCAGCTTTGTACGTGGAGAAATAGCCAAAAACATTCAGTACTTC. V is TRBV11-2 and J is TRBJ2-4; D uncertain. Germline V gives CDR1 SGHAT, CDR2 FQNNGV. This CDR3 region has 17 residues. Trimming pared 3 bases from V and 0 bases from J, leaving 15 bases between.

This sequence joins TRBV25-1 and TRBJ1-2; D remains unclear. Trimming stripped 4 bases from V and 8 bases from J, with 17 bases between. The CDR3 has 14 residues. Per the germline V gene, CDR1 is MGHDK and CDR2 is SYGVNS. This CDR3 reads CASSALIGRGGYTF. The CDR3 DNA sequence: TGTGCCAGCAGTGCTCTTATAGGAAGAGGGGGCTACACCTTC.

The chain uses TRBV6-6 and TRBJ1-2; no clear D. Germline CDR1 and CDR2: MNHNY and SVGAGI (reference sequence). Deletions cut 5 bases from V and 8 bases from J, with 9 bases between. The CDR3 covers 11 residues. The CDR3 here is CASSTREGYTF. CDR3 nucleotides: TGTGCCAGCAGTACGAGGGAGGGCTACACCTTC.

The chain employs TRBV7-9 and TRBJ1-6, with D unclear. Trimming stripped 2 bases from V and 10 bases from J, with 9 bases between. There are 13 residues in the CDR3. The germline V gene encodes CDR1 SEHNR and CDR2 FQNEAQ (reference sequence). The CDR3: CASSLTGLSPLHF. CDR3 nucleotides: TGTGCCAGCAGCTTAACGGGGTTATCACCCCTCCACTTT.